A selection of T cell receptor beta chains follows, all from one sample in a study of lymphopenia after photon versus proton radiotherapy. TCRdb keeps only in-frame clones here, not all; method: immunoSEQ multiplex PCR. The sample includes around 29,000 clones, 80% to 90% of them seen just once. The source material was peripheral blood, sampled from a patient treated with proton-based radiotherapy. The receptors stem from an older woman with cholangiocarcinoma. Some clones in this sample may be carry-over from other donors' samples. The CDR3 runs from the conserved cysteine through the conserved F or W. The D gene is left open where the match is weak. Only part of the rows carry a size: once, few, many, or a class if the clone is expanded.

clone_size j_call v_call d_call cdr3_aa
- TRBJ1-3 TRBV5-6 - CASSLLGSGNTIYF
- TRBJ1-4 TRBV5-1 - CASSFGLLRDEKLFF
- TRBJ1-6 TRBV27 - CASSLSTNSPLHF
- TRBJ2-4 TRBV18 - CASSPQGGRLYIQYF
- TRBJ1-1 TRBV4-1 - CASSHINQNTEAFF
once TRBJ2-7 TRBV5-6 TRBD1 CASSFRGQISSYEQYF
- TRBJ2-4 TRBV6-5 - CATGRGAAKNIQYF
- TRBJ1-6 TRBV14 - CASSQDFGLSYNSPLHF
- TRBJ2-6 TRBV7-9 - CASSLEAGRPLSGANVLTF
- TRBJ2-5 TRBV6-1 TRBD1 CASSGTGKETQYF
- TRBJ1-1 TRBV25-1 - CASSELIGGTEAFF
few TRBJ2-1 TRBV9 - CASSVEAGRGAGEQFF
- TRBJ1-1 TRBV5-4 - CASSLKGLQAFF
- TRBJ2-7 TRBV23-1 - CASTPGVYEQYF
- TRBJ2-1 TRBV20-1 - CSAEGEEQFF
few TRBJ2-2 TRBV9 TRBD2 CASSDPSGGAPNTGELFF
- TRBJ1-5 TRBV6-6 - CASSYRTEYSNQPQHF
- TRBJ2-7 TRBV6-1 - CASSGGSTRGYEQYF
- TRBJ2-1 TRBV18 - CASSSTKRDIGNEQFF
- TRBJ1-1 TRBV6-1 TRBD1 CASSQYGTDNTEAFF
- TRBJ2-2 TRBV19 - CASFGGGFANTGELFF
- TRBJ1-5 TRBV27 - CASSFSALQPQHF
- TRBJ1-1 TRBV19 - CASSIGGFGTEAFF